The present T cell receptor (beta chain) was sequenced within a study of blood T cell repertoires in COVID-19. Across the whole study: T cells, B-cell-depleted T cells, or PBMCs provided the cDNA or gDNA that served as material.

The V gene's germline CDR1 is MNHEY and CDR2 SMNVEV (reference sequence). V was clipped by 3 bases and J by 8 bases, with 28 bases between them. This CDR3 comprises 19 residues. In the original workflow: By means of reference gene primer amplification, nucleated cell counts were estimated. Sequencing was performed with immunoSEQ multiplex PCR; in TCRdb, only in-frame clones are kept and a portion is missing. D and trimming were read from the DNA, whereas the V and J calls and clone size are those reported in that table. The table records around 260,000 clones, approximately 90% of them present only once.

Source material: peripheral blood. The TCR was taken from a man aged 25-45 years with acute or convalescent COVID-19. The rearrangement uses TRBV27 and TRBJ1-4, with D perhaps TRBD1 (6 bases). The CDR3 DNA reads TGTGCCAGCAGTTTCTCACCCGGTCACAGGGTGGAGGTTTGGGAAAAACTGTTTTTT. Encoded protein: CASSFSPGHRVEVWEKLFF.